The next 21 T cell receptor beta chains were all read from a single sample in a study of T cells in Graves' hyperthyroidism and ophthalmopathy (dated by TCRdb to the late 2010s). The library came from multiplex PCR. TCRdb shows the sequencer as Illumina HiSeq 2000. The TCR beta CDR3 regions were amplified from the RNA transcripts. A first-round RT-PCR of the TCR CDR3 used the HTBI primer set with the Qiagen OneStep RT-PCR kit. TCRdb ran its own pipeline on the public reads, namely fastp trimming at Q25 and MiXCR clone calling, and kept in-frame beta chains. Each CDR3 protein appears once, grouped with its most common genes and DNA. The sample profile shows hundreds of thousands of distinct CDR3 sequences; 40% to 55% of them were found once. In total, the top ten clones hold roughly 7.2% of the sample. The sequencing sample was made of peripheral blood or thyroid tissue (not recorded which). Source of these receptors: an adult man with Graves' disease, either hyperthyroidism or ophthalmopathy (not recorded which).

This chain's CDR3 is CASSQEGLDEQYF. The CDR3 DNA follows: TGTGCCAGCAGCCAAGAAGGGTTGGACGAGCAGTACTTC. The chain employs TRBV11-2 and TRBJ2-7; D unresolved. The germline gives CDR1 SGHAT, CDR2 FQNNGV. This CDR3 spans 13 amino acids. V was pared by 5 bases and J by 5 bases, with 13 bases between.

This clonotype was seen more than once but under ten times. V usage is TRBV5-1 and J usage is TRBJ2-7, with a possible D match to TRBD2 (5 bases). The length of the CDR3 is 15 residues. Germline V CDR1 and CDR2: SGHRS, YFSETQ. V lost 0 bases to trimming and J lost 6 bases, with 16 bases between them. The CDR3 region has the DNA TGCGCCAGCAGCTTGGGCTCGGGAATTGCCACCGAGCAGTACTTC. It yields the protein CASSLGSGIATEQYF. The whole variable domain, remainder taken from reference TRBV5-1 and TRBJ2-7, is KAGVTQTPRYLIKTRGQQVTLSCSPISGHRSVSWYQQTPGQGLQFLFEYFSETQRNKGNFPGRFSGRQFSNSRSEMNVSTLELGDSALYLCASSLGSGIATEQYFGPGTRLTVT.

This chain uses TRBV27 with TRBJ1-5; 10 bases are a match to TRBD1. This CDR3 spans 13 amino acids. The V segment lost 8 bases and the J segment 5 bases; nucleotides outside the gene matches: 3. The germline V gene encodes CDR1 MNHEY and CDR2 SMNVEV (reference sequence). CDR3 sequence: CASAGQGYQPQHF. CDR3 in DNA: TGTGCCAGCGCGGGACAGGGGTATCAGCCCCAGCATTTT.

This clonotype came up a few times. This chain uses TRBV12-3 or TRBV12-4 with TRBJ1-2, with 11 bases matching TRBD1. Trimming cost V 6 bases and J 4 bases; bases outside gene matches: 7. This CDR3 is 15 amino acids long. CDR3 DNA: TGTGCCAGCAGCTCAAGGACAGGGGGCTTCTATGGCTACACCTTC. Protein product: CASSSRTGGFYGYTF.

A note on this clonotype: At one boundary the junction diverges from the germline segment, which might be a read error. V is TRBV10-3 and J is TRBJ2-5; D might be TRBD1 (6 bases). The CDR3 totals 16 residues. Germline-derived CDR1 and CDR2 are ENHRY and SYGVKD. CDR3 sequence reads: CASSYVSGDIQETQYF. The CDR3 DNA reads as TGTGCCAGCAGTTACGTGTCAGGGGACATTCAAGAGACCCAGTACTTC.

This clonotype has just a few counts. The CDR3 here is CASSSGAGLFLQETQYF. CDR3 DNA: TGTGCCAGCAGCTCCGGGGCGGGACTTTTCCTTCAAGAGACCCAGTACTTC. This rearrangement joins TRBV7-9 to TRBJ2-5; TRBD2 is a possible D gene (6 bases). With 4 bases removed from V and 2 bases from J, the gap between germline ends came to 20 bases. Germline-derived CDR1 and CDR2 are SEHNR and FQNEAQ (reference sequence). The CDR3 covers 17 residues.

The rearrangement joins TRBV2 to TRBJ2-7; a possible D gene is TRBD2 (7 bases). This CDR3 comprises 17 residues. Germline lookup yields CDR1 SNHLY and CDR2 FYNNEI. Trimming took off 5 bases at V and 4 bases at J, with 24 bases between the two ends. This chain's CDR3 is CASSYSGRGAKTYEQYF. CDR3 coding DNA: TGTGCCAGCAGTTACTCGGGACGGGGGGCGAAGACATACGAGCAGTACTTC.

This clonotype was picked up a small number of times. The V and J genes are TRBV2 and TRBJ1-4; D might be TRBD1 (5 bases). The germline CDR1 and CDR2 sequences are SNHLY and FYNNEI. V lost 0 bases, J lost 8 bases, and 13 bases lay in between. CDR3 length equals 15 residues. Here the CDR3 reads CASSEAAEGREKLFF. The CDR3 DNA reads TGTGCCAGCAGTGAAGCAGCAGAGGGACGCGAAAAACTGTTTTTT.

The V gene is TRBV2, the J gene TRBJ1-1; 7 bases are a match to TRBD1. V shed 6 bases, J shed 0 bases, and the junction held 10 bases outside the gene matches. The CDR3 is 16 amino acids. CDR1 is SNHLY and CDR2 is FYNNEI in the germline V gene. In DNA, the CDR3 is TGTGCCAGCAGGCCTCAGGGACAGATAATGAACACTGAAGCTTTCTTT. As protein: CASRPQGQIMNTEAFF.

Note on this clonotype: The junction differs from germline at one of its ends, possibly a read error. This rearrangement joins TRBV4-1 to TRBJ1-1; TRBD1 might be the D (5 bases). The CDR3 length is 12 residues. Germline lookup yields CDR1 MGHRA and CDR2 YSYEKL. CDR3 residues: CASSHGTPEAFF. The CDR3 coding sequence is TGTGCCAGCAGCCATGGGACTCCTGAAGCTTTCTTT.

This chain links TRBV7-8 with TRBJ2-2, with a possible D match to TRBD2 (6 bases). This CDR3 region has 16 residues. Deletions cut 7 bases from V and 1 base from J, with 16 bases between. Germline-derived CDR1 and CDR2 are SGHVS and FQNEAQ. CDR3 DNA sequence: TGTGCCAGCACCCTAGGGGCGGGGAAGAACACCGGGGAGCTGTTTTTT. It codes for CASTLGAGKNTGELFF.

The chain couples TRBV20-1 to TRBJ1-6; perhaps TRBD1 as D (5 bases). CDR3 size: 13 residues. Germline CDR1 is DFQATT and CDR2 is SNEGSKA (reference sequence). The CDR3 loop reads CCSASRDYSPLHF. CDR3 in DNA: TGCTGCAGTGCCAGCCGGGACTATTCACCCCTCCACTTT.

J is TRBJ1-4 and V is TRBV20-1, with D uncertain. Between the trimmed V and J ends, which lost 2 bases and 11 bases, there was a span of 9 bases. The CDR3 spans 11 residues. Germline V gives CDR1 DFQATT, CDR2 SNEGSKA (reference sequence). The CDR3 is CSARKESKLFF. The CDR3 nucleotides read TGCAGTGCTAGAAAGGAATCGAAACTGTTTTTT.

On this clonotype: As the CDR3 is not closed by the conserved phenylalanine or tryptophan, this likely results from a read error. This chain connects TRBV7-9 to TRBJ2-7, with D perhaps matching TRBD1 (6 bases). The CDR3 spans 14 residues. Germline V gene data show CDR1 as SEHNR and CDR2 as FQNEAQ (reference sequence). The V end lost 5 bases, the J end lost 3 bases, and 14 bases lay between the germline ends. CDR3 coding DNA: TGTGCCAGCAGCCCTCGGACAGCTTTCTACGAGCAGTACTAC. It specifies CASSPRTAFYEQYY.

This clonotype occurred many times. The CDR3 coding sequence is TGCGCCAGCAGCTCGTCCGGAAACCGGGAGTCACCCCTCCACTTT. Translated: CASSSSGNRESPLHF. The chain uses TRBV5-1 and TRBJ1-6; D call uncertain. V was shortened by 3 bases and J by 10 bases, with 17 bases between the two germline ends. Germline lookup yields CDR1 SGHRS and CDR2 YFSETQ. The CDR3 is 15 residues long.

This clonotype has more than one count but fewer than ten. The V gene is TRBV6-5, the J gene TRBJ1-4; TRBD1 matches at 8 bases. CDR3 size: 14 residues. Germline CDR1 and CDR2: MNHEY and SVGAGI. Unmatched junction bases numbered 6, after V lost 5 bases and J lost 7 bases. This CDR3 is CASSAGTGFEKLFF. The CDR3, as DNA: TGTGCCAGCAGTGCCGGGACAGGATTTGAAAAACTGTTTTTT.

In its sample, this clonotype was seen a few times. V usage is TRBV15 and J usage is TRBJ2-7; TRBD1 matches at 11 bases. With V trimmed by 3 bases and J by 0 bases, 1 base remained unmatched. Germline V gene sequence: CDR1 LNHNV, CDR2 YYDKDF (reference sequence). The CDR3 contains 15 residues. The CDR3 region is CATSRDRGPSYEQYF. As DNA, the CDR3 is TGTGCCACCAGCAGGGACAGGGGGCCCTCCTACGAGCAGTACTTC.

V usage is TRBV10-3 and J usage is TRBJ2-7; TRBD1 matches at 9 bases. V gave up 5 bases and J gave up 6 bases; unmatched junction bases: 5. CDR3 length equals 13 residues. Germline CDR1 reads ENHRY; CDR2 reads SYGVKD. The CDR3 DNA reads TGTGCCATCAGTCCCGGGACAGGGTTCGAGCAGTACTTC. Its translation is CAISPGTGFEQYF.

This clonotype was counted only a few times. This chain joins TRBV11-2 and TRBJ1-6, with D hard to call. Trimming left V 1 base short and J 1 base short, with 5 bases between. The CDR3 sequence is 15 residues long. Germline V lookup: CDR1 SGHAT, CDR2 FQNNGV. In nucleotides, the CDR3 is TGTGCCAGCAGCTTAGGAGCTTCCTATAATTCACCCCTCCACTTT. This sequence encodes CASSLGASYNSPLHF. Drawing the rest from reference TRBV11-2 and TRBJ1-6, the complete variable domain is EAGVAQSPRYKIIEKRQSVAFWCNPISGHATLYWYQQILGQGPKLLIQFQNNGVVDDSQLPKDRFSAERLKGVDSTLKIQPAKLEDSAVYLCASSLGASYNSPLHFGNGTRLTVT.

The table lists this clonotype with many counts. V and J are TRBV7-3 and TRBJ1-3; no clear D. The CDR3 runs to 16 residues. Germline CDR1 reads SGHTA; CDR2 reads FQGTGA. Deletions cut 0 bases from V and 0 bases from J, with 9 bases between. CDR3: CASSLTALPSGNTIYF. In DNA form, the CDR3 reads TGTGCCAGCAGCTTAACGGCCCTACCCTCTGGAAACACCATATATTTT.

The chain uses TRBV12-3 or TRBV12-4 and TRBJ1-4; possible D gene TRBD1, 6 bases. CDR3 length equals 17 residues. Deletions cut 2 bases from V and 3 bases from J, with 16 bases between. The CDR3 DNA reads as TGTGCCAGCAGTTTAAGTCACGGGGGGGCTGCTAATGAAAAACTGTTTTTT. This encodes CASSLSHGGAANEKLFF.